This passage covers 21 T cell receptor beta chains from one sample sequenced in a study of blood T cells in healthy people across ages. Primers used in a second PCR of roughly 6 to 11 cycles were a sample-barcoded 5' primer and a J-beta primer mix. One entry per CDR3 protein results from TCRdb running MiXCR on the 5' RACE reads. The profile covers 980,000 or so distinct CDR3 sequences, with about 48% appearing a single time and 13% taken by the ten largest. The sequencing input was blood. These receptor sequences come from a man aged 25 to 40 in good health.

The chain carries TRBV4-1 and TRBJ2-7; TRBD2 matches 11 bases. V lost 1 base and J lost 2; bases outside the gene matches: 4. The CDR3 totals 16 residues. CDR1 is MGHRA, CDR2 YSYEKL, per germline. The chain's CDR3 is CASSQGLAGGAYEQYF. In nucleotides, the CDR3 is TGCGCCAGCAGCCAAGGGTTAGCGGGGGGGGCCTACGAGCAGTACTTC.

This clonotype was seen only once. V usage is TRBV11-3 and J usage is TRBJ2-5; 7 bases fit TRBD1. The V segment lost 5 bases and the J segment 11 bases; nucleotides outside the gene matches: 11. CDR1 is SGHNT and CDR2 is YENEEA in the germline V gene. The CDR3 totals 13 residues. CDR3 sequence: CASSAGTDNEQYF. CDR3 sequence (DNA): TGTGCCAGCAGCGCCGGGACAGACAATGAGCAGTACTTC.

This clonotype has only a few counts. The genes are TRBV20-1 and TRBJ1-1; tentative D call: TRBD1 (6 bases). Germline-derived CDR1 and CDR2 are DFQATT and SNEGSKA (reference sequence). Trimming cost V 0 bases and J 2 bases, with 7 bases left between them. This CDR3 is 13 amino acids long. Written as DNA, the CDR3 is TGCAGTGCTAGAGAGGACAGTAACACTGAAGCTTTCTTT. The encoded protein is CSAREDSNTEAFF.

Only a few counts were recorded for this clonotype. The chain recombines TRBV2 with TRBJ1-5; D call uncertain. V gave up 2 bases and J gave up 2 bases, with 7 bases separating them. The CDR3 sequence is 14 residues long. CDR1 is SNHLY, CDR2 FYNNEI, per germline. Here the CDR3 DNA reads TGTGCCAGCAGTGAAAGGGCAGGCAATCAGCCCCAGCATTTT. This encodes CASSERAGNQPQHF. The complete variable domain, with remaining parts taken from reference TRBV2 and TRBJ1-5, reads EPEVTQTPSHQVTQMGQEVILRCVPISNHLYFYWYRQILGQKVEFLVSFYNNEISEKSEIFDDQFSVERPDGSNFTLKIRSTKLEDSAMYFCASSERAGNQPQHFGDGTRLSIL.

The chain employs TRBV6-1 and TRBJ1-5, with a weak D call TRBD1 (5 bases). The ends were cut back, 2 bases at V and 3 bases at J, with 14 bases in the middle. CDR3 length: 16 amino acids. Germline assignment: CDR1 MNHNS and CDR2 SASEGT. CDR3 amino acids: CASSEYPGQNNQPQHF. The CDR3 region has the DNA TGTGCCAGCAGTGAATACCCAGGGCAGAACAATCAGCCCCAGCATTTT.

The rearrangement uses TRBV28 and TRBJ1-5; D is possibly TRBD1 (5 bases). Germline V gene data show CDR1 as MDHEN and CDR2 as SYDVKM. The V and J ends lost 1 base and 4 bases respectively, with 20 bases between them. This CDR3 is 18 amino acids long. This CDR3 reads CASSLFFGVRGGNQPQHF. The CDR3 nucleotides are TGTGCCAGCAGTTTATTCTTTGGTGTTCGGGGGGGGAATCAGCCCCAGCATTTT. The full variable domain, rest sourced from reference TRBV28 and TRBJ1-5, is DVKVTQSSRYLVKRTGEKVFLECVQDMDHENMFWYRQDPGLGLRLIYFSYDVKMKEKGDIPEGYSVSREKKERFSLILESASTNQTSMYLCASSLFFGVRGGNQPQHFGDGTRLSIL.

This clonotype turned up a few times. The chain recombines TRBV6-5 with TRBJ2-3; D is uncertain. The CDR3 is made up of 14 amino acids. Germline assignment: CDR1 MNHEY and CDR2 SVGAGI. The V and J ends lost 6 bases and 1 base respectively, with 11 bases between them. CDR3 region: CASSPRSGTDTQYF. The CDR3, as DNA: TGTGCCAGCAGCCCCAGGTCAGGCACAGATACGCAGTATTTT.

This clonotype has only a few counts. The genes are TRBV24-1 and TRBJ2-7; D not certain. Germline lookup yields CDR1 KGHDR and CDR2 SFDVKD. This CDR3 is built from 12 residues. The V end was cut by 1 base, the J end by 7 bases, with 7 bases between. The CDR3 here is CATSDFVGEQYF. DNA for the CDR3: TGTGCCACCAGTGATTTTGTGGGGGAGCAGTACTTC.

The genes are TRBV9 and TRBJ2-7, with D tentatively TRBD1 or TRBD2 (5 bases each). CDR1 is SGDLS, CDR2 YYNGEE, per germline. The CDR3 loop spans 16 amino acids. The V end was cut by 3 bases, the J end by 4 bases, with 20 bases between. DNA for the CDR3: TGTGCCAGCAGCGCCCTCGGGACCTCACCTTTATACGAGCAGTACTTC. Encoded protein: CASSALGTSPLYEQYF.

Remarks on this clonotype: A junction boundary mismatches the germline segment, possibly from a read error. V usage is TRBV27 and J usage is TRBJ2-4; weak D call: TRBD2 (6 bases). CDR1 is MNHEY and CDR2 is SMNVEV in the germline V gene (reference sequence). This CDR3 has 13 amino acids. CDR3 in DNA: TGTGCCGGCAGTTTAACTAGCCGGAACATTCAGTACTTC. It yields the protein CAGSLTSRNIQYF.

This clonotype was seen repeatedly, ten times or more. V usage is TRBV29-1 and J usage is TRBJ1-2, with 12 bases that match TRBD1. With V trimmed by 7 bases and J by 8 bases, 8 bases remained unmatched. Germline assignment: CDR1 SQVTM and CDR2 ANQGSEA. There are 13 residues in the CDR3. CDR3 nucleotides: TGCAGCGCAATGGGACAGGGGGCAGAAGGCTACACCTTC. This codes for CSAMGQGAEGYTF.

This clonotype was counted at least ten times. The chain has TRBV4-2 and TRBJ2-5; 15 positions match TRBD2. Per the germline V gene, CDR1 is LGHNA and CDR2 is YNFKEQ. J was trimmed by 5 bases and V by 7 bases; bases with no gene match: 8. The CDR3 loop spans 16 amino acids. CDR3 nucleotides: TGTGCCAGCACCCGAGGACTAGCGGGGGGGTGGGAGACCCAGTACTTC. Its protein product is CASTRGLAGGWETQYF.

The chain has TRBV10-1 and TRBJ2-1; TRBD1 matches 11 bases. The CDR3 sequence is 15 residues long. From germline, CDR1 is WNHNN and CDR2 SYGVQD (reference sequence). Trimming took 3 bases from V and 13 from J; bases not matched to a gene: 11. This chain's CDR3 is CASSEGTGGAETQFF. CDR3 sequence (DNA): TGCGCCAGCAGTGAAGGGACAGGGGGAGCAGAGACCCAGTTCTTC.

This clonotype has just a few counts. The chain combines TRBV29-1 with TRBJ2-1; 7 bases line up with TRBD2. The V and J ends lost 4 bases and 0 bases, in that order; junction bases with no gene match: 6. The CDR3 extends over 15 amino acids. Germline V CDR1 and CDR2: SQVTM, ANQGSEA. The CDR3 protein is CSVAVGGNSYNEQFF. The CDR3, as DNA: TGCAGCGTTGCGGTGGGGGGGAACTCCTACAATGAGCAGTTCTTC.

This clonotype was seen a few times. The V call is TRBV29-1, the J call TRBJ1-2; possibly TRBD1 for D (5 bases). The germline V and J ends were trimmed by 0 bases and 8 bases, with 13 bases remaining between them. This CDR3 is built from 13 residues. CDR1 SQVTM and CDR2 ANQGSEA come from the germline V gene. Here the CDR3 reads CSVEDPQGGGYTF. The CDR3 region has the DNA TGCAGCGTTGAAGATCCGCAGGGTGGCGGCTACACCTTC.

This clonotype was detected a few times. The rearrangement joins TRBV27 to TRBJ2-3; no clear D. Trimming removed 5 bases at V and 7 bases at J, with 16 bases between. This CDR3 is built from 14 residues. Per the germline V gene, CDR1 is MNHEY and CDR2 is SMNVEV (reference sequence). In DNA form, the CDR3 reads TGTGCCAGCAGTCTCCCCCGGCCCGGATATACGCAGTATTTT. Its translation: CASSLPRPGYTQYF.

This clonotype was detected many times. The chain combines TRBV25-1 with TRBJ2-3; 10 bases line up with TRBD1. From germline, CDR1 is MGHDK and CDR2 SYGVNS. The CDR3 is 15 residues long. J gave up 5 bases and V 1 base, and 3 bases lay outside the gene matches. The CDR3 DNA is TGTGCCAGCAGTGAATTTGGGACAGGGGTAGATACGCAGTATTTT. It is translated as CASSEFGTGVDTQYF. Filled out from reference TRBV25-1 and TRBJ2-3, the complete variable domain reads EADIYQTPRYLVIGTGKKITLECSQTMGHDKMYWYQQDPGMELHLIHYSYGVNSTEKGDLSSESTVSRIRTEHFPLTLESARPSHTSQYLCASSEFGTGVDTQYFGPGTRLTVL.

The genes are TRBV15 and TRBJ2-5; perhaps TRBD2 as D (5 bases). CDR3 size: 13 residues. The germline CDR1 and CDR2 sequences are LNHNV and YYDKDF (reference sequence). Trimming removed 1 base from V and 7 bases from J, with 10 bases in between. CDR3 DNA: TGTGCCACCAGCAGAGCCAACCGGGGGACCCAGTACTTC. It specifies CATSRANRGTQYF.

This clonotype was found a few times. The chain carries TRBV27 and TRBJ1-2, with D tentatively TRBD1 (5 bases). Germline assignment: CDR1 MNHEY and CDR2 SMNVEV (reference sequence). V dropped 6 bases and J dropped 4 bases, with 15 bases sitting between them. This CDR3 region has 14 residues. The CDR3 spells CASSTNQGGYGYTF. CDR3 nucleotide sequence: TGTGCCAGCAGCACTAACCAGGGCGGCTATGGCTACACCTTC.

The chain joins TRBV20-1 to TRBJ2-1, with TRBD2 matching 7 bases. The V gene end was trimmed by 6 bases and the J gene end by 3 bases; junction bases not matched to a gene: 11. This CDR3 has 15 residues. The germline V gene encodes CDR1 DFQATT and CDR2 SNEGSKA (reference sequence). The CDR3 region is CSAVAGLAVYNEQFF. For the CDR3, the DNA is TGCAGTGCGGTTGCGGGGCTAGCGGTCTACAATGAGCAGTTCTTC.

This chain joins TRBV5-6 and TRBJ2-7; D possibly uses TRBD1 or TRBD2 (6 bases each). CDR1 and CDR2 from the germline V gene are SGHDT and YYEEEE. This CDR3 region has 17 residues. V was cut by 4 bases and J by 1 base, with 21 bases left in between. CDR3 nucleotide sequence: TGTGCCAGCAGCAACACCCGGGGGCAGGGATTTTCCTACGAGCAGTACTTC. Its protein is CASSNTRGQGFSYEQYF.